One and the same sample provided the 30 T cell receptor beta chains below, sequenced in a study of T cell responses to AZD1222 COVID-19 vaccine. Here immunoSEQ multiplex PCR was the method, and the copy in TCRdb shows in-frame clones only, minus some. Among tens of thousands of clones listed, approximately 90% were seen once. The sequencing used peripheral blood, collected on day 0 of AZD1222 vaccination. All receptors come from an adult in good health.

This rearrangement joins TRBV11-1 to TRBJ2-1; the D is unclear. The germline V gene has CDR1 SGHAT and CDR2 FQDESV (reference sequence). Trimming cost V 3 bases and J 5 bases, with 14 bases left between them. The CDR3 is made up of 15 amino acids. The chain's CDR3 is CASSFPSDFNNEQFF. CDR3 sequence (DNA): TGTGCCAGCAGCTTTCCATCCGACTTCAACAATGAGCAGTTCTTC.

This chain links TRBV4-2 with TRBJ1-5; D may be TRBD1 (6 bases). With 1 base removed from V and 1 base from J, the gap between germline ends came to 14 bases. This CDR3 contains 17 residues. CDR1 and CDR2 from the germline V gene are LGHNA and YNFKEQ. The CDR3 sequence: CASSQGTTGRSNQPQHF. CDR3 nucleotides: TGTGCCAGCAGCCAAGGCACAACAGGGAGAAGCAATCAGCCCCAGCATTTT.

The chain has TRBV7-2 and TRBJ1-2; D gene uncertain. Trimming pared 1 base from V and 2 bases from J, leaving 5 bases between. Germline V lookup: CDR1 SGHTA, CDR2 FQGNSA. This CDR3 comprises 13 residues. The CDR3 DNA reads as TGTGCCAGCAGCTTAGGGGTCAACTATGGCTACACCTTC. Protein product: CASSLGVNYGYTF.

This chain joins TRBV1 and TRBJ1-1; TRBD1, the D gene given by the table, was not confirmed from the DNA. TRBV1 is labeled a pseudogene. The CDR3 is 18 amino acids. Here the CDR3 reads CTSSQDYPPDSMNTEAFF. The CDR3, as DNA: TGCACCAGCAGCCAAGATTACCCACCCGACAGCATGAACACTGAAGCTTTCTTT.

The CDR3 is CASSQESNGRTSQHF. Written as DNA, the CDR3 is TGTGCCAGCAGCCAAGAAAGCAACGGGAGGACGTCTCAGCATTTT. This chain connects TRBV3-1 (or the pseudogene TRBV3-2) to TRBJ1-5; D unclear. This CDR3 has 15 residues. V lost 0 bases and J 13 bases, leaving 19 bases between the germline ends. The germline V gene has CDR1 LGHDT and CDR2 YNNKEL (reference sequence).

This clone has just one count. This sequence joins TRBV5-1 and TRBJ2-5; TRBD2 is a possible D gene (6 bases). CDR1 and CDR2 (germline): SGHRS, YFSETQ. V dropped 5 bases and J dropped 5 bases, with 13 bases sitting between them. This CDR3 spans 13 amino acids. The DNA of the CDR3 is TGCGCCAGCAGACTCGGGGCGGGGGAGACCCAGTACTTC. Its protein product is CASRLGAGETQYF.

V usage is TRBV11-2 and J usage is TRBJ1-4; 12 bases are shared with TRBD1. CDR1 is SGHAT, CDR2 FQNNGV, per germline. Losses at the gene ends were 3 bases for V and 6 bases for J; bases not matched to a gene: 2. The CDR3 has 15 amino acids. CDR3 bases: TGTGCCAGCAGCTTGGGGACAGGGGGCTATGAAAAACTGTTTTTT. Protein: CASSLGTGGYEKLFF.

CDR3 sequence: CASSQRQGLRADTQYF. For the CDR3, the DNA is TGCGCCAGCAGCCAGAGACAGGGACTTCGAGCAGATACGCAGTATTTT. V and J are TRBV4-3 and TRBJ2-3, with D possibly being TRBD1 (7 bases). Germline values: CDR1 LGHNA, CDR2 YSLEER. CDR3 length equals 16 residues. Trimming took off 3 bases at V and 4 bases at J, with 17 bases between the two ends.

The chain joins TRBV19 to TRBJ1-5; TRBD1 is a possible D gene (6 bases). Trimming took off 0 bases at V and 0 bases at J, with 9 bases between the two ends. CDR1 and CDR2 (germline): LNHDA, SQIVND (reference sequence). The CDR3 spans 16 residues. The CDR3 spells CASSIDQGFSNQPQHF. The DNA of the CDR3 is TGTGCCAGTAGTATAGATCAGGGGTTTAGCAATCAGCCCCAGCATTTT.

This clone was seen a single time. CDR3 sequence (DNA): TGTGCCAGCAGTCCTAAGGCCGGGGACAGGGGACAGAGCGGAAACACCATATATTTT. Residues: CASSPKAGDRGQSGNTIYF. The chain couples TRBV6-9 to TRBJ1-3, with TRBD1 matching 10 bases. Trimming at V came to 5 bases and at J to 4 bases, leaving 17 bases not matched to a gene. This CDR3 region has 19 residues. Germline V CDR1 and CDR2: MNHGY, SVAAGI.

This chain connects TRBV15 to TRBJ2-3; a weak D match, TRBD1 (5 bases). Germline V lookup: CDR1 LNHNV, CDR2 YYDKDF (reference sequence). The CDR3 sequence is 12 residues long. Trimming removed 4 bases from V and 8 bases from J, with 10 bases in between. The CDR3 sequence: CATSMDTGTQYF. The DNA for the CDR3 is TGTGCCACCAGCATGGACACGGGTACGCAGTATTTT.

V and J are TRBV9 and TRBJ1-6, with unresolved D. The germline V and J ends were trimmed by 0 bases and 0 bases, with 13 bases remaining between them. CDR1 and CDR2 from the germline V gene are SGDLS and YYNGEE. The CDR3 covers 18 residues. The CDR3 coding sequence is TGTGCCAGCAGCGTAGGATTGGGCAGGAGCTCCTATAATTCACCCCTCCACTTT. Amino acids: CASSVGLGRSSYNSPLHF.

The chain has TRBV9 and TRBJ2-7; D not certain. Germline V gives CDR1 SGDLS, CDR2 YYNGEE. This CDR3 is 9 amino acids long. The germline V and J ends were trimmed by 6 bases and 5 bases, with 3 bases remaining between them. The CDR3 bases are TGTGCCAGCAACGACGAGCAGTACTTC. It is translated as CASNDEQYF.

The chain couples TRBV27 to TRBJ1-6, with 9 bases identical to TRBD1. Germline V gene lookup returns CDR1 MNHEY and CDR2 SMNVEV (reference sequence). The CDR3 contains 15 residues. Trimming cost V 5 bases and J 7 bases; bases outside gene matches: 6. The CDR3 DNA reads as TGTGCCAGCAGTAGCCGACAGGGGGGGAATTCACCCCTCCACTTT. This translates into CASSSRQGGNSPLHF.

The chain couples TRBV28 to TRBJ1-2, with 7 bases fitting TRBD1. The CDR3 loop spans 12 amino acids. CDR1 and CDR2 (germline): MDHEN, SYDVKM. CDR3 in DNA: TGTGCTGGCCAGCGGAAACAGGGGCGGTGCACCTTC. Residues: CAGQRKQGRCTF.

The chain carries TRBV19 and TRBJ1-1, with 10 positions matching TRBD1. Trimming removed 4 bases from V and 5 bases from J; junction bases left unmatched: 7. Germline CDR1 and CDR2: LNHDA and SQIVND (reference sequence). The CDR3 has 15 residues. This CDR3 reads CASSTSGQGITEAFF. In nucleotides, the CDR3 is TGTGCCAGTAGTACCTCGGGACAGGGGATAACTGAAGCTTTCTTT.

This clone was detected only once. This sequence joins TRBV4-1 and TRBJ1-1, with D possibly TRBD1 on 6 matching bases. Between the trimmed V and J ends, which lost 6 bases and 3 bases, there was a span of 14 bases. The CDR3 has 14 residues. Germline loops: CDR1 MGHRA, CDR2 YSYEKL. CDR3 loop: CASRKQGRDTEAFF. The DNA of the CDR3 is TGCGCCAGCAGAAAACAGGGCAGAGACACTGAAGCTTTCTTT.

The chain couples TRBV14 to TRBJ1-1; TRBD1 is a possible D gene (5 bases). This CDR3 region has 14 residues. V gave up 0 bases and J gave up 10 bases, with 15 bases separating them. Germline V gives CDR1 SGHDN, CDR2 FVKESK. The CDR3 DNA reads as TGTGCCAGCAGCCAAGACAGGGTACCGGGGGGAGCTTTCTTT. This gives the protein CASSQDRVPGGAFF.

This chain uses TRBV7-8 with TRBJ1-6; D remains ambiguous. The length of the CDR3 is 13 residues. Trimming removed 0 bases from V and 9 bases from J, with 6 bases in between. Looked up from germline, CDR1 is SGHVS and CDR2 is FQNEAQ. The CDR3, as DNA: TGTGCCAGCAGCTTAGCAAACTCTTCACCCCTCCACTTT. It codes for CASSLANSSPLHF.

This clone is a singleton in its sample. The chain is built from TRBV11-1 and TRBJ1-1; tentative D call: TRBD1 (6 bases). CDR1 is SGHAT, CDR2 FQDESV, per germline (reference sequence). The CDR3 consists of 14 residues. V lost 7 bases, J lost 3 bases, and 15 bases lay in between. The CDR3 here is CASNKPGVYTEAFF. The CDR3 nucleotides are TGTGCCAGCAACAAGCCAGGGGTTTACACTGAAGCTTTCTTT.

The chain has TRBV5-6 and TRBJ2-7, with 10 bases that match TRBD2. CDR1 SGHDT and CDR2 YYEEEE come from the germline V gene. The V segment lost 4 bases and the J segment 3 bases; nucleotides outside the gene matches: 7. The CDR3 has 15 residues. The DNA for the CDR3 is TGTGCCAGCAGCCGGAGGCTAGCGGGGGACTACGAGCAGTACTTC. Encoded protein: CASSRRLAGDYEQYF.

For this clone: The junction does not match germline at one end; this may be a read error. The gene calls are TRBV30 and TRBJ1-2, with D possibly being TRBD1 (5 bases). From germline, CDR1 is GTSNPN and CDR2 SVGIG (reference sequence). CDR3 length: 12 residues. The CDR3 DNA reads TGTGCCTGGAGCTTAATTCGGGGGGAGGTAAACTTC. This translates into CAWSLIRGEVNF.

This chain connects TRBV10-3 to TRBJ2-4; possible D gene TRBD2, 6 bases. Germline CDR1 is ENHRY and CDR2 is SYGVKD. Trimming took off 3 bases at V and 8 bases at J, with 14 bases between the two ends. The CDR3 spans 14 residues. CDR3 in amino acids: CAISDLAENDIQYF. The CDR3, as DNA: TGTGCCATCAGTGATTTAGCGGAAAACGACATTCAGTACTTC.

V is TRBV7-6 and J is TRBJ1-2; TRBD1 matches 7 bases. The CDR3 is 16 amino acids. The germline V gene has CDR1 SGHVS and CDR2 FNYEAQ. V dropped 2 bases and J dropped 2; count of bases not matched to a gene: 8. CDR3 amino acids: CASSLPGTASNYGYTF. CDR3 in DNA: TGTGCCAGCAGCTTACCCGGGACAGCCTCCAACTATGGCTACACCTTC.

This clone was picked up a small number of times. The chain couples TRBV11-3 to TRBJ2-1; either TRBD1 or TRBD2 may supply D (5 bases each). The CDR3 is 14 residues long. Germline V gene data show CDR1 as SGHNT and CDR2 as YENEEA. V gave up 5 bases and J gave up 10 bases, with 18 bases separating them. This CDR3 reads CASSAEGPVGEQFF. The DNA of the CDR3 is TGTGCCAGCAGCGCAGAGGGACCAGTGGGCGAGCAGTTCTTC.

CDR3 coding DNA: TGTGCCAGCAGCTTAGTCTTTGGGGCAGGGTTGAACGAGCAGTACTTC. It yields the protein CASSLVFGAGLNEQYF. The chain couples TRBV7-2 to TRBJ2-7; possible D gene TRBD1, 5 bases. CDR1 and CDR2 (germline): SGHTA, FQGNSA. V dropped 1 base and J dropped 5 bases, with 18 bases sitting between them. The CDR3 has 16 residues.

The chain couples TRBV2 to TRBJ2-5, with a tentative D call TRBD2 (5 bases). Germline assignment: CDR1 SNHLY and CDR2 FYNNEI. The CDR3 consists of 13 residues. Trimming pared 5 bases from V and 2 bases from J, leaving 9 bases between. This CDR3 is CASSSDSQETQYF. The CDR3 DNA sequence: TGTGCCAGCAGTTCGGACTCTCAAGAGACCCAGTACTTC.

The J gene is TRBJ2-5, the V gene TRBV28; a possible D gene is TRBD1 (6 bases). Trimming stripped 8 bases from V and 9 bases from J, with 25 bases between. The CDR3 sequence is 15 residues long. Germline lookup yields CDR1 MDHEN and CDR2 SYDVKM. The CDR3 DNA reads as TGTGCCAGCGCACCCGCAACAGGGTCCGCGGTGGCCCAGTACTTC. It is translated as CASAPATGSAVAQYF. The complete variable domain, with remaining parts taken from reference TRBV28 and TRBJ2-5, reads DVKVTQSSRYLVKRTGEKVFLECVQDMDHENMFWYRQDPGLGLRLIYFSYDVKMKEKGDIPEGYSVSREKKERFSLILESASTNQTSMYLCASAPATGSAVAQYFGPGTRLLVL.

V gene TRBV3-1 (or the pseudogene TRBV3-2) combines with J gene TRBJ2-7; no reliable D call. V was shortened by 4 bases and J by 6 bases, with 7 bases between the two germline ends. CDR1 is LGHDT, CDR2 YNNKEL, per germline (reference sequence). The CDR3 is made up of 11 amino acids. Here the CDR3 reads CASSLTGEQYF. DNA for the CDR3: TGTGCCAGCAGCCTAACGGGCGAGCAGTACTTC.

The chain recombines TRBV5-4 with TRBJ1-4; D gene uncertain. This CDR3 is 16 amino acids long. V was pared by 4 bases and J by 5 bases, with 18 bases between. From germline, CDR1 is SGHNT and CDR2 YYREEE (reference sequence). Here the CDR3 reads CASSAGWAEQNEKLFF. The CDR3 DNA is TGTGCCAGCAGCGCCGGGTGGGCAGAACAAAATGAAAAACTGTTTTTT.